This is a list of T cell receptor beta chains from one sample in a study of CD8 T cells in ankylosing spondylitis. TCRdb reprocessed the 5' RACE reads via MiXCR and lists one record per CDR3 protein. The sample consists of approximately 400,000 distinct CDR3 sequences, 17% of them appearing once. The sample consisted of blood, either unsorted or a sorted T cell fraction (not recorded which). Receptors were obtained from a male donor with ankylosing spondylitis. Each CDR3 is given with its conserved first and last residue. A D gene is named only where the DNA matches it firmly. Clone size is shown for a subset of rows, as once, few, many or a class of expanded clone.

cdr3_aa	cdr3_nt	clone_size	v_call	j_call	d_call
CASSLLIHLDEKLFF	TGTGCCAGCAGCTTGTTAATCCACCTCGATGAAAAACTGTTTTTT	few	TRBV5-5	TRBJ1-4	.
CASTQGIGGTEAFF	TGCGCCAGCACTCAGGGTATAGGGGGCACTGAAGCTTTCTTT	few	TRBV5-1	TRBJ1-1	.
CASSVSSGRTDTQYF	TGTGCCAGCAGCGTAAGCAGCGGGAGAACAGATACGCAGTATTTT	few	TRBV9	TRBJ2-3	TRBD2
CASSPGDRETHEQYF	TGTGCCAGCAGTCCCGGGGACAGGGAAACCCACGAGCAGTACTTC	.	TRBV12-3/TRBV12-4	TRBJ2-7	TRBD1
CASSLASGGRTEAFF	TGTGCCAGCAGCTTAGCTTCAGGGGGACGCACTGAAGCTTTCTTT	.	TRBV7-9	TRBJ1-1	TRBD1
CSARDGFTGELFF	TGCAGTGCTAGAGACGGGTTCACCGGGGAGCTGTTTTTT	once	TRBV20-1	TRBJ2-2	.
CASSDLYEQYF	TGTGCCAGCAGTGATCTCTACGAGCAGTACTTC	many	TRBV25-1	TRBJ2-7	.
CASSGSTGGRGYTF	TGTGCCAGCAGTGGATCTACAGGGGGTCGAGGCTACACCTTC	.	TRBV6-1	TRBJ1-2	TRBD1
CASSLRVLLGTDTQYF	TGTGCCAGCAGCTTACGGGTCTTGCTGGGGACAGATACGCAGTATTTT	.	TRBV11-2	TRBJ2-3	.
CASSSSAYEQYF	TGTGCCAGCAGTTCCTCCGCATACGAGCAGTACTTC	many	TRBV12-3/TRBV12-4	TRBJ2-7	.
CAGSRVNTEAFF	TGTGCCGGGAGTCGGGTGAACACTGAAGCTTTCTTT	.	TRBV30	TRBJ1-1	.
CASTLAGDPQETQYF	TGTGCCAGCACGCTAGCGGGAGACCCCCAAGAGACCCAGTACTTC	few	TRBV7-3	TRBJ2-5	TRBD2
CASSQPSGGQETQYF	TGTGCCAGCAGCCAGCCTAGCGGGGGCCAAGAGACCCAGTACTTC	.	TRBV11-2	TRBJ2-5	TRBD2
CASRTGEGAYFEAFF	TGTGCCAGCAGGACGGGAGAGGGGGCGTACTTTGAAGCTTTCTTT	many	TRBV12-3/TRBV12-4	TRBJ1-1	TRBD1
CASSFFGQAGEKLFF	TGCGCCAGCAGCTTCTTTGGACAGGCCGGCGAAAAACTGTTTTTT	few	TRBV5-1	TRBJ1-4	TRBD1
CASRRRTQETQYF	TGTGCCAGCAGGCGACGGACACAAGAGACCCAGTACTTC	.	TRBV6-1	TRBJ2-5	.
CSARDMGTGFTDTQYF	TGCAGTGCTAGAGACATGGGAACAGGGTTCACAGATACGCAGTATTTT	few	TRBV20-1	TRBJ2-3	.
CASSYSTGQRSSYEQYF	TGTGCCAGCAGTTACTCGACGGGACAGAGGAGCTCCTACGAGCAGTACTTC	few	TRBV6-2/TRBV6-3	TRBJ2-7	TRBD1
CASSADNSPLHF	TGTGCCAGCAGCGCAGATAATTCACCCCTCCACTTT	few	TRBV9	TRBJ1-6	.
CSARGQDSSGEQYF	TGCAGTGCTAGGGGACAGGACTCTTCGGGGGAGCAGTACTTC	many	TRBV20-1	TRBJ2-7	TRBD1
CASSRQRGAETQYF	TGTGCCAGCAGTCGGCAGCGGGGGGCAGAGACCCAGTACTTC	few	TRBV2	TRBJ2-5	TRBD2
CASSLNAGGGGTDTQYF	TGTGCCAGCAGCTTAAACGCGGGAGGGGGGGGCACAGATACGCAGTATTTT	few	TRBV7-6	TRBJ2-3	TRBD2
CSARAVRGDPYEQYF	TGCAGTGCTAGAGCCGTTAGAGGGGATCCCTACGAGCAGTACTTC	.	TRBV20-1	TRBJ2-7	.
CASSIASGSPYNEQFF	TGTGCCAGTAGTATAGCCAGCGGGAGCCCTTACAATGAGCAGTTCTTC	.	TRBV19	TRBJ2-1	TRBD2
CASSYDLQRQYF	TGTGCCAGCAGTTACGACTTACAACGGCAGTACTTC	few	TRBV6-2/TRBV6-3	TRBJ2-7	.
CASSTGTGVGGELFF	TGTGCCAGCAGCACAGGGACAGGGGTCGGCGGGGAGCTGTTTTTT	.	TRBV9	TRBJ2-2	TRBD1
CSARQSAGGSPNPNEQFF	TGCAGTGCCAGACAGTCTGCGGGAGGGTCCCCAAACCCTAATGAGCAGTTCTTC	.	TRBV20-1	TRBJ2-1	TRBD2
CASGQFQETQYF	TGTGCCTCTGGACAGTTTCAAGAGACCCAGTACTTC	.	TRBV19	TRBJ2-5	.
CASSSQGASRREQYF	TGTGCCAGCAGCTCACAAGGGGCCTCCAGGAGGGAGCAGTACTTC	few	TRBV6-1	TRBJ2-7	.
CASSLGWGNEKLFF	TGTGCCAGCAGTTTAGGGTGGGGTAATGAAAAACTGTTTTTT	few	TRBV12-3/TRBV12-4	TRBJ1-4	.
CASSFIGKGGQFNQPQHF	TGTGCCAGCAGCTTCATTGGAAAAGGGGGACAGTTCAATCAGCCCCAGCATTTT	.	TRBV11-1	TRBJ1-5	TRBD1
CASSPTRDLYGYTF	TGTGCCAGCAGTCCCACCCGAGATCTCTATGGCTACACCTTC	few	TRBV6-2/TRBV6-3	TRBJ1-2	.
CASSTPTGGGYTF	TGTGCCAGTAGTACCCCGACAGGGGGTGGCTACACCTTC	.	TRBV19	TRBJ1-2	TRBD1
CASSGLEGLANEQFF	TGTGCCAGCAGTGGGCTCGAAGGACTAGCCAATGAGCAGTTCTTC	few	TRBV28	TRBJ2-1	TRBD2
CIARRSLNTEAFF	TGCATTGCCCGGCGGTCCCTGAACACTGAAGCTTTCTTT	.	TRBV20-1	TRBJ1-1	.
CASSFGQGGDTQYF	TGCGCCAGCAGCTTCGGACAGGGGGGAGATACGCAGTATTTT	many	TRBV5-1	TRBJ2-3	TRBD1
CASSISPSGTDTQYF	TGTGCCAGTAGTATAAGTCCCAGTGGCACAGATACGCAGTATTTT	few	TRBV19	TRBJ2-3	.
CASRPTGRTEAFF	TGTGCCAGCAGGCCCACAGGGAGGACTGAAGCTTTCTTT	few	TRBV12-3/TRBV12-4	TRBJ1-1	.
CATSDLQESYNEQFF	TGTGCCACCAGTGATCTACAAGAGTCCTACAATGAGCAGTTCTTC	few	TRBV24-1	TRBJ2-1	.
CASSIGRDRVGQPQHF	TGTGCCAGTAGTATAGGTCGGGACAGGGTTGGACAGCCCCAGCATTTT	.	TRBV19	TRBJ1-5	TRBD1
CASSSKALGYTF	TGTGCCAGCAGTTCCAAGGCCTTGGGCTACACCTTC	.	TRBV28	TRBJ1-2	.
CSARDTVAGTYEQYF	TGCAGTGCTAGAGATACGGTAGCGGGAACCTACGAGCAGTACTTC	.	TRBV20-1	TRBJ2-7	TRBD2
CASSEQVNSPLHF	TGTGCCAGCAGTGAACAGGTTAATTCACCCCTCCACTTT	few	TRBV6-1	TRBJ1-6	.
CASSLAAGDYTF	TGTGCCAGCAGTTTGGCAGCGGGGGACTACACCTTC	medium-sized	TRBV12-3/TRBV12-4	TRBJ1-2	.